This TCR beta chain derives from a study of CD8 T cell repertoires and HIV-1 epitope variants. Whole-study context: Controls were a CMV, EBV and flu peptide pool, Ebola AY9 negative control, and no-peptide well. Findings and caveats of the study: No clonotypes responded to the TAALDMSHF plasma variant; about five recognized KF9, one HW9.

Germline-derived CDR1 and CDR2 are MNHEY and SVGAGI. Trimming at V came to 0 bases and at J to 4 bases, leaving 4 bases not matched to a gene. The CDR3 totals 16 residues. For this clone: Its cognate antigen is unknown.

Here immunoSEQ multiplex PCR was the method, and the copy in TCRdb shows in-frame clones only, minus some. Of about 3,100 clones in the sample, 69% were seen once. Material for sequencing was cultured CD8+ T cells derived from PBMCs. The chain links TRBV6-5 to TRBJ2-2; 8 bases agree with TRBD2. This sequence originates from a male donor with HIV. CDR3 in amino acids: CASSYSLSGTTGELFF. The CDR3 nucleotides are TGTGCCAGCAGTTACTCTCTTAGCGGGACCACCGGGGAGCTGTTTTTT.